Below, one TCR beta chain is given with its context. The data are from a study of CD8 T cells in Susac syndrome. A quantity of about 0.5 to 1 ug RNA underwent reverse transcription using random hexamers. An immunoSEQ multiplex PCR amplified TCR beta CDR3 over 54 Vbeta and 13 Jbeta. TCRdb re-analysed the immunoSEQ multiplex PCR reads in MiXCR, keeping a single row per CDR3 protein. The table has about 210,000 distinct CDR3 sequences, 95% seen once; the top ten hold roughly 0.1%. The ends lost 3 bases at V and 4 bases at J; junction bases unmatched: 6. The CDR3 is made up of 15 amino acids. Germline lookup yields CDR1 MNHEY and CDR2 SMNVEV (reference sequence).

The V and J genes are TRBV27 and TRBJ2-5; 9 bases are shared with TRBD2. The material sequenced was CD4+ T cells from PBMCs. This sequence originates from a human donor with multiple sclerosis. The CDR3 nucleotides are TGTGCCAGCAGTTTCCGGACTAGCGATCGAGAGACCCAGTACTTC. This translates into CASSFRTSDRETQYF.